This TCR beta chain was recorded in a study of cytomegalovirus exposure and HLA in healthy donors. This clone was counted only a few times. Its antigen remains unknown. With 60 Vbeta and 13 Jbeta primers, the PCR was carried out. The table came from immunoSEQ multiplex PCR; TCRdb's copy has only in-frame clones and leaves some out. The profile shows fewer than 250,000 clones, 70% to 80% of them singletons. Trimming cost V 2 bases and J 7 bases, with 14 bases left between them. This CDR3 contains 14 residues. Germline V gene sequence: CDR1 ENHRY, CDR2 SYGVKD. Overall study findings and caveats: It was reported in a later analysis that an Asian-associated ancestry cluster showed fewer N-insertions than the roughly 660-donor mean. Per a later analysis, under 20,000 TCR beta sequences showed association with HLA alleles at 0.05 false discovery rate. Across HLA loci, a later analysis found differing TCR association rates, with DRB1 most and HLA-C fewest. Common viral pathogens (according to a later analysis) appeared linked to several of the most significant clusters.

The receptor was derived from a male donor in good health and CMV-seronegative. The specimen was PBMCs. The chain recombines TRBV10-3 with TRBJ1-1; D not resolved. The chain's CDR3 is CAISELGQFGEAFF. DNA for the CDR3: TGTGCCATCAGTGAGCTGGGCCAATTCGGTGAAGCTTTCTTT.